The 23 T cell receptor beta chains below all came from one sample that was sequenced in a study of T cell clonotyping in hematopoietic cell transplantation. The sample's time point: recipient sample about 28 days before transplant, after cytoreduction. The method was immunoSEQ multiplex PCR; TCRdb's version includes in-frame clones alone and lacks a portion of them. This table holds some 6,000 clones, about 97% found once. This specimen was peripheral blood mononuclear cells, taken before stem cell transplant. Every receptor here comes from a man in his 70s with acute myeloid leukemia. Some clones in this sample may be carry-over from other donors' samples.

V gene TRBV6-6 combines with J gene TRBJ1-1, with a weak D call TRBD1 (6 bases). This CDR3 is built from 16 residues. The V end lost 5 bases, the J end lost 1 base, and 17 bases lay between the germline ends. Germline CDR1 and CDR2: MNHNY and SVGAGI (reference sequence). For the CDR3, the DNA is TGTGCCAGCAGTAAAAACCGGGGGGCGTCGAACACTGAAGCTTTCTTT. As protein: CASSKNRGASNTEAFF.

V and J are TRBV6-6 and TRBJ2-3; D possibly uses TRBD1 or TRBD2 (6 bases each). CDR3 size: 16 residues. Deletions cut 0 bases from V and 2 bases from J, with 12 bases between. Germline-derived CDR1 and CDR2 are MNHNY and SVGAGI (reference sequence). CDR3 region: CASSYSPGASTDTQYF. The CDR3 DNA sequence: TGTGCCAGCAGTTACTCGCCGGGGGCATCCACAGATACGCAGTATTTT.

The V and J genes are TRBV5-1 and TRBJ2-1; no clear D gene. The V gene's germline CDR1 is SGHRS and CDR2 YFSETQ. Trimming pared 0 bases from V and 3 bases from J, leaving 10 bases between. CDR3 size: 15 residues. Here the CDR3 reads CASSLGGEVYNEQFF. DNA of the CDR3: TGCGCCAGCAGCTTGGGCGGCGAGGTCTACAATGAGCAGTTCTTC.

The chain has TRBV2 and TRBJ2-7; no clear D gene. CDR1 is SNHLY, CDR2 FYNNEI, per germline. Trimming stripped 7 bases from V and 3 bases from J, with 13 bases between. This CDR3 region has 13 residues. In DNA form, the CDR3 reads TGTGCCAGCAATGCGCAAATCGGCTACGAGCAGTACTTC. Protein sequence: CASNAQIGYEQYF.

The gene calls are TRBV19 and TRBJ2-7; 8 positions match TRBD1. The V gene end was trimmed by 0 bases and the J gene end by 0 bases; junction bases not matched to a gene: 4. Germline loops: CDR1 LNHDA, CDR2 SQIVND (reference sequence). The CDR3 runs 16 residues. As DNA, the CDR3 is TGTGCCAGTAGTATAGACGCGACAGGGGCCTCCTACGAGCAGTACTTC. Translated: CASSIDATGASYEQYF.

The chain links TRBV5-1 to TRBJ2-7, with a possible D match to TRBD2 (8 bases). CDR1 SGHRS and CDR2 YFSETQ come from the germline V gene. V dropped 4 bases and J dropped 5 bases, with 16 bases sitting between them. The CDR3 is 14 amino acids. For the CDR3, the DNA is TGCGCCAGCAGCACCCGACAGGGACTAGACGAGCAGTACTTC. This gives the protein CASSTRQGLDEQYF.

The chain is built from TRBV10-3 and TRBJ1-5; D is undetermined. V was cut by 10 bases and J by 1 base, with 8 bases left in between. The CDR3 sequence is 12 residues long. From germline, CDR1 is ENHRY and CDR2 SYGVKD. The CDR3 coding sequence is TGTGCCAACGGAGACAGCAATCAGCCCCAGCATTTT. Protein product: CANGDSNQPQHF.

V gene TRBV6-5 combines with J gene TRBJ1-6; D might be TRBD1 (5 bases). The ends were cut back, 4 bases at V and 14 bases at J, with 15 bases in the middle. The length of the CDR3 is 13 residues. CDR1 is MNHEY and CDR2 is SVGAGI in the germline V gene. The CDR3 DNA sequence: TGTGCCAGCAGTTCGGGACCCCTAGCAGCCCTCCACTTT. Its translation: CASSSGPLAALHF.

The chain combines TRBV30 with TRBJ1-5; unclear D gene. Germline V CDR1 and CDR2: GTSNPN, SVGIG (reference sequence). Trimming pared 2 bases from V and 0 bases from J, leaving 5 bases between. CDR3 size: 13 residues. The CDR3 reads CAWSFRSNQPQHF. In DNA, the CDR3 is TGTGCCTGGAGTTTCCGTAGCAATCAGCCCCAGCATTTT.

The chain employs TRBV19 and TRBJ2-1; D is uncertain. CDR3 length: 17 amino acids. Trimming pared 3 bases from V and 0 bases from J, leaving 15 bases between. CDR1 and CDR2 from the germline V gene are LNHDA and SQIVND (reference sequence). The CDR3: CASSIGWGPPSYNEQFF. CDR3 sequence (DNA): TGTGCCAGTAGTATCGGTTGGGGTCCCCCCTCCTACAATGAGCAGTTCTTC.

V usage is TRBV29-1 and J usage is TRBJ2-7, with 9 bases aligning to TRBD1. J was trimmed by 1 base and V by 0 bases; bases with no gene match: 1. Germline values: CDR1 SQVTM, CDR2 ANQGSEA. The CDR3 extends over 14 amino acids. CDR3 sequence reads: CSVEEGQGSYEQYF. DNA for the CDR3: TGCAGCGTTGAAGAGGGACAGGGTTCCTACGAGCAGTACTTC.

CDR3 sequence reads: CASSLFAGYTF. DNA of the CDR3: TGTGCCAGCAGCTTGTTTGCGGGCTACACCTTC. The rearrangement links TRBV5-6 to TRBJ1-2; no definite D call. Trimming pared 1 base from V and 8 bases from J, leaving 6 bases between. This CDR3 has 11 amino acids. Germline CDR1 and CDR2: SGHDT and YYEEEE.

The genes are TRBV6-4 and TRBJ1-1; D is uncertain. CDR1 and CDR2 from the germline V gene are MRHNA and SNTAGT. Between the trimmed V and J ends, which lost 2 bases and 8 bases, there was a span of 9 bases. The CDR3 sequence is 12 residues long. The CDR3 DNA is TGTGCCAGCAGTGACACTTCCGGGGAAGCTTTCTTT. Translating it yields CASSDTSGEAFF.

In this sample, this clone turned up a few times. The V gene is TRBV10-3, the J gene TRBJ2-7; 12 bases agree with TRBD1. Per the germline V gene, CDR1 is ENHRY and CDR2 is SYGVKD. Unmatched junction bases numbered 8, after V lost 6 bases and J lost 5 bases. This CDR3 has 15 residues. For the CDR3, the DNA is TGTGCCATCAGGGGGACAGGGGGCCCCTCGAACGAGCAGTACTTC. Protein: CAIRGTGGPSNEQYF.

The genes are TRBV6-1 and TRBJ2-7; D possibly matches TRBD1 or TRBD2 (6 bases each). The germline V and J ends were trimmed by 4 bases and 2 bases, with 15 bases remaining between them. Germline V gives CDR1 MNHNS, CDR2 SASEGT. The CDR3 extends over 15 amino acids. The CDR3 spells CASSATWGAPYEQYF. In nucleotides, the CDR3 is TGTGCCAGCAGTGCGACCTGGGGGGCTCCCTACGAGCAGTACTTC.

The V call is TRBV6-1, the J call TRBJ2-7, with TRBD1 matching 10 bases. Germline CDR1 reads MNHNS; CDR2 reads SASEGT. The length of the CDR3 is 16 residues. The ends lost 0 bases at V and 2 bases at J; junction bases unmatched: 4. Here the CDR3 DNA reads TGTGCCAGCAGTGAAGCCGGGACAGGGGTACCCTACGAGCAGTACTTC. Its protein product is CASSEAGTGVPYEQYF.

The chain combines TRBV2 with TRBJ1-4, with 7 bases identical to TRBD1. V gave up 4 bases and J gave up 8 bases; unmatched junction bases: 7. The germline gives CDR1 SNHLY, CDR2 FYNNEI. The CDR3 loop spans 14 amino acids. Here the CDR3 DNA reads TGTGCCAGCAGTGTCGACAGGGTACGGGAAAAACTGTTTTTT. This codes for CASSVDRVREKLFF.

This rearrangement joins TRBV7-9 to TRBJ2-7; 9 bases agree with TRBD1. This CDR3 region has 14 residues. Germline V lookup: CDR1 SEHNR, CDR2 FQNEAQ (reference sequence). Unmatched junction bases numbered 3, after V lost 1 base and J lost 5 bases. CDR3 bases: TGTGCCAGCAGCTTAGACAGGGGGCACGACGAGCAGTACTTC. Translation: CASSLDRGHDEQYF.

The J gene is TRBJ2-5, the V gene TRBV30; D is unresolved. Germline V gene sequence: CDR1 GTSNPN, CDR2 SVGIG (reference sequence). CDR3 length equals 11 residues. V was clipped by 5 bases and J by 4 bases, with 8 bases between them. CDR3 loop: CAWRMVETQYF. The CDR3 DNA follows: TGTGCCTGGCGTATGGTAGAGACCCAGTACTTC.

The V and J genes are TRBV11-1 and TRBJ2-5; TRBD1 might be the D (6 bases). This CDR3 has 15 amino acids. V gave up 5 bases and J gave up 2 bases, with 15 bases separating them. The germline gives CDR1 SGHAT, CDR2 FQDESV (reference sequence). The CDR3 loop reads CASSPGGQSQETQYF. The CDR3 DNA is TGTGCCAGCAGCCCAGGTGGACAGTCACAAGAGACCCAGTACTTC.

The chain links TRBV27 to TRBJ1-1; D might be TRBD1 (6 bases). The germline gives CDR1 MNHEY, CDR2 SMNVEV (reference sequence). The CDR3 is 15 residues long. V lost 7 bases and J lost 6, with 21 bases in between. CDR3 region: CASKEGSQGFAEAFF. The CDR3 DNA is TGTGCCAGCAAAGAGGGATCACAGGGTTTCGCTGAAGCTTTCTTT.

V and J are TRBV9 and TRBJ1-2; D might be TRBD1 (5 bases). V gave up 0 bases and J gave up 3 bases, with 9 bases separating them. This CDR3 contains 14 residues. Per the germline V gene, CDR1 is SGDLS and CDR2 is YYNGEE. CDR3 in DNA: TGTGCCAGCAGCGTAGGGGGGTGGGACTATGGCTACACCTTC. Translation gives CASSVGGWDYGYTF.

The V gene is TRBV11-2, the J gene TRBJ1-5, with TRBD1 identical over 8 bases. V trimming: 4 bases; J trimming: 2 bases; junction bases outside the gene matches: 4. Germline V CDR1 and CDR2: SGHAT, FQNNGV. The CDR3 covers 15 residues. DNA for the CDR3: TGTGCCAGCAGCTCCGACAGGGGTGGCAATCAGCCCCAGCATTTT. Protein product: CASSSDRGGNQPQHF.